Listed here are 7 T cell receptor beta chains from one sample, sequenced in a study of neoadjuvant anti-PD-1 for oral cavity cancer. Some clones are missing from TCRdb's copy, which holds only in-frame ones; the method was immunoSEQ multiplex PCR. The sample has fewer than 20,000 clones, roughly 66% seen once; the top ten hold about 3%. The specimen was PBMCs, collected before nivolumab (anti-PD-1) treatment. Source of these receptors: a person aged 40 to 85 with oral cavity squamous cell carcinoma.

The rearrangement uses TRBV28 and TRBJ2-7; D is perhaps TRBD2 (6 bases). The ends were cut back, 2 bases at V and 10 bases at J, with 18 bases in the middle. The CDR3 has 14 amino acids. Germline V gene data show CDR1 as MDHEN and CDR2 as SYDVKM. The CDR3 sequence is CASSLMGGIQHQYF. The CDR3 DNA reads TGTGCCAGCAGTTTAATGGGAGGCATTCAGCATCAGTACTTC.

This chain connects TRBV15 to TRBJ2-7; possibly TRBD2 for D (5 bases). The CDR3 length is 15 residues. V lost 0 bases to trimming and J lost 0 bases, with 9 bases between them. The germline V gene encodes CDR1 LNHNV and CDR2 YYDKDF (reference sequence). For the CDR3, the DNA is TGTGCCACCAGCAGAGATCGACTAAACTCCTACGAGCAGTACTTC. This codes for CATSRDRLNSYEQYF.

The chain couples TRBV6-1 to TRBJ2-7; D unresolved. Germline V gene lookup returns CDR1 MNHNS and CDR2 SASEGT. Trimming pared 6 bases from V and 3 bases from J, leaving 6 bases between. The CDR3 length is 11 residues. This chain's CDR3 is CASSQYYEQYF. In DNA, the CDR3 is TGTGCCAGCAGCCAGTACTACGAGCAGTACTTC.

The chain is built from TRBV9 and TRBJ1-4; the D gene is possibly TRBD1 (5 bases). V lost 2 bases and J 3 bases, leaving 17 bases between the germline ends. The CDR3 has 17 amino acids. Germline V CDR1 and CDR2: SGDLS, YYNGEE. The CDR3 DNA reads as TGTGCCAGCAGCGTCGGGGACCTACGAACGTCTAATGAAAAACTGTTTTTT. Protein: CASSVGDLRTSNEKLFF.

V and J are TRBV4-1 and TRBJ1-4; D perhaps matches TRBD1 (6 bases). V was pared by 2 bases and J by 2 bases, with 6 bases between. This CDR3 comprises 14 residues. Germline V gene data show CDR1 as MGHRA and CDR2 as YSYEKL. CDR3 coding DNA: TGCGCCAGCAGCCAAAGGGGGACTAATGAAAAACTGTTTTTT. It translates to CASSQRGTNEKLFF.

V gene TRBV29-1 combines with J gene TRBJ2-7, with TRBD2 identical over 13 bases. Trimming took 1 base from V and 2 from J; bases not matched to a gene: 8. Germline assignment: CDR1 SQVTM and CDR2 ANQGSEA. This CDR3 is built from 17 residues. The CDR3 region has the DNA TGCAGCGTTGAAGGTGGGGGACTAGCGGGGACAACCTACGAGCAGTACTTC. Protein product: CSVEGGGLAGTTYEQYF.

The rearrangement uses TRBV30 and TRBJ1-3; TRBD1 aligns across 7 bases. Germline V lookup: CDR1 GTSNPN, CDR2 SVGIG (reference sequence). Trimming removed 2 bases from V and 3 bases from J; junction bases left unmatched: 7. The CDR3 length is 15 residues. CDR3 in amino acids: CAWSYPDRDGNTIYF. In nucleotides, the CDR3 is TGTGCCTGGAGTTACCCCGACAGGGATGGAAACACCATATATTTT.